The 14 T cell receptor beta chains listed next were all sequenced from one sample in a study of T cell responses to AZD1222 COVID-19 vaccine. Produced via immunoSEQ multiplex PCR; TCRdb's table is partial and in-frame only. The table records some 99,000 clones, about 90% of them present only once. Specimen: peripheral blood, collected 28 days after the second AZD1222 dose. The receptors stem from an adult who received the AZD1222 COVID-19 vaccine.

The CDR3 loop reads CASSPRQGANTEAFF. CDR3 DNA sequence: TGTGCCAGCAGCCCTAGACAGGGGGCTAACACTGAAGCTTTCTTT. The gene calls are TRBV7-2 and TRBJ1-1; 10 bases match TRBD1. V was clipped by 5 bases and J by 2 bases; unmatched bases: 5. Germline V gene data show CDR1 as SGHTA and CDR2 as FQGNSA. The CDR3 has 15 residues.

J is TRBJ1-3 and V is TRBV30; D gene unclear. Germline CDR1 GTSNPN, CDR2 SVGIG (reference sequence). Trimming shortened V by 0 bases and J by 0 bases, and 9 bases separated the two germline ends. The CDR3 consists of 15 residues. In nucleotides, the CDR3 is TGTGCCTGGAGTGTCCTCTCATTCTCTGGAAACACCATATATTTT. It encodes CAWSVLSFSGNTIYF.

This clone was seen a single time. This chain joins TRBV10-3 and TRBJ2-1; 8 bases align to TRBD2. The germline CDR1 and CDR2 sequences are ENHRY and SYGVKD. Trimming removed 5 bases from V and 8 bases from J; junction bases left unmatched: 17. This CDR3 is built from 17 residues. DNA for the CDR3: TGTGCCATCAGTCTAAAGGCGTCCAGCGGGAGTATCGATGAGCAGTTCTTC. Its protein is CAISLKASSGSIDEQFF.

This chain connects TRBV7-9 to TRBJ1-4; 10 nucleotides align to TRBD1. The CDR3 length is 17 residues. The germline V gene encodes CDR1 SEHNR and CDR2 FQNEAQ (reference sequence). V lost 0 bases and J lost 3; bases outside the gene matches: 4. This CDR3 is CASSLARTGGANEKLFF. CDR3 nucleotide sequence: TGTGCCAGCAGCTTAGCGCGGACAGGGGGTGCTAATGAAAAACTGTTTTTT.

V is TRBV19 and J is TRBJ1-5; 7 nucleotides line up with TRBD1. Per germline, CDR1 LNHDA and CDR2 SQIVND (reference sequence). The CDR3 extends over 15 amino acids. V was clipped by 5 bases and J by 0 bases; unmatched bases: 4. CDR3 sequence reads: CASSEGDSSNQPQHF. In DNA, the CDR3 is TGTGCCAGTAGTGAGGGGGACAGTAGCAATCAGCCCCAGCATTTT.

This chain uses TRBV7-3 with TRBJ1-1; D is possibly TRBD1 (6 bases). Germline V CDR1 and CDR2: SGHTA, FQGTGA. This CDR3 region has 14 residues. V gave up 7 bases and J gave up 1 base, with 13 bases separating them. The CDR3 bases are TGTGCCAGCAAAGGGGGTTCAACGAACACTGAAGCTTTCTTT. Translating it yields CASKGGSTNTEAFF.

The chain couples TRBV19 to TRBJ2-1; 7 nucleotides match TRBD2. Germline loops: CDR1 LNHDA, CDR2 SQIVND (reference sequence). With V trimmed by 2 bases and J by 3 bases, 10 bases remained unmatched. CDR3 length: 17 residues. The CDR3 nucleotides read TGTGCCAGTAGTATATTGGCTAGCGGATACATCTACAATGAGCAGTTCTTC. Amino acids: CASSILASGYIYNEQFF.

The chain employs TRBV11-2 and TRBJ2-5, with 11 bases fitting TRBD2. This CDR3 is 17 amino acids long. The ends lost 5 bases at V and 2 bases at J; junction bases unmatched: 10. Germline V lookup: CDR1 SGHAT, CDR2 FQNNGV. The CDR3 region has the DNA TGTGCCAGCAGCCCCGGGACTAGCGGAAGCCATCAAGAGACCCAGTACTTC. Translation: CASSPGTSGSHQETQYF.

This chain uses TRBV27 with TRBJ2-4, with D perhaps assigned TRBD1 or TRBD2 (7 bases each). The V end lost 4 bases, the J end lost 5 bases, and 12 bases lay between the germline ends. The length of the CDR3 is 14 residues. Germline-derived CDR1 and CDR2 are MNHEY and SMNVEV (reference sequence). CDR3 coding DNA: TGTGCCAGCAGTTATGCAGGGGGGGAAAACATTCAGTACTTC. Encoded protein: CASSYAGGENIQYF.

The gene calls are TRBV28 and TRBJ2-7, with a possible D match to TRBD2 (5 bases). The V end lost 2 bases, the J end lost 3 bases, and 11 bases lay between the germline ends. This CDR3 comprises 14 residues. Per germline, CDR1 MDHEN and CDR2 SYDVKM. CDR3 residues: CASSLGNGDYEQYF. The CDR3 DNA follows: TGTGCCAGCAGTTTAGGAAACGGGGACTACGAGCAGTACTTC.

This rearrangement joins TRBV18 to TRBJ1-1; TRBD1 agrees at 9 bases. Per the germline V gene, CDR1 is KGHSH and CDR2 is LQKENI. V gave up 5 bases and J gave up 5 bases; unmatched junction bases: 6. The CDR3 has 14 residues. This CDR3 is CASSSAQGATEAFF. The CDR3 DNA reads as TGTGCCAGCTCATCAGCACAGGGGGCTACTGAAGCTTTCTTT.

In this sample, this clone turned up a few times. The rearrangement joins TRBV7-9 to TRBJ1-1; TRBD1 agrees at 7 bases. Germline lookup yields CDR1 SEHNR and CDR2 FQNEAQ (reference sequence). There are 18 residues in the CDR3. Germline trimming cut 5 bases from V and 0 bases from J; bases unmatched to any gene: 15. In DNA form, the CDR3 reads TGTGCCAGCAGCCGGTCGAGGGGGCAGGACGACATGAACACTGAAGCTTTCTTT. Its translation is CASSRSRGQDDMNTEAFF.

This clone showed up just once. V usage is TRBV27 and J usage is TRBJ2-2, with 9 bases fitting TRBD1. Germline V gives CDR1 MNHEY, CDR2 SMNVEV (reference sequence). V trimming: 5 bases; J trimming: 4 bases; junction bases outside the gene matches: 8. The CDR3 extends over 16 amino acids. The DNA of the CDR3 is TGTGCCAGCAGTCCCGGGACAGGGCCGGGCACCGGGGAGCTGTTTTTT. Translating it yields CASSPGTGPGTGELFF.

The chain carries TRBV18 and TRBJ2-1; D remains unclear. V lost 3 bases and J 6 bases, leaving 15 bases between the germline ends. Germline CDR1 and CDR2: KGHSH and LQKENI. The CDR3 length is 15 residues. In DNA, the CDR3 is TGTGCCAGCTCACCCCGATCAAGTAATCTCAATGAGCAGTTCTTC. Protein product: CASSPRSSNLNEQFF.